A selection of T cell receptor beta chains follows, all from one sample in a study of Ad26.COV2.S vaccination and SARS-CoV-2 variants. The data were produced by immunoSEQ multiplex PCR, yet TCRdb's version contains in-frame clones alone and is incomplete. The sample consists of 300,000 to 500,000 clones, around 85% of them appearing once. Material: peripheral blood, obtained in a trial of Ad26.COV2.S vaccine versus placebo. Receptors originate from a person aged 18 to 65 who received the Ad26.COV2.S COVID-19 vaccine or a placebo. Each CDR3 is given with its conserved first and last residue. D genes are given only for firm matches. Only part of the rows carry a size: once, few, many, or a class if the clone is expanded.

clone size: -; J gene: TRBJ2-3; V gene: TRBV5-5; D gene: -; CDR3 protein: CASSLLVNTDTQYF; CDR3 DNA: TGTGCCAGCAGCTTGCTGGTAAACACAGATACGCAGTATTTT
clone size: -; J gene: TRBJ1-2; V gene: TRBV24-1; D gene: TRBD1; CDR3 protein: CAISGTGVAYGYTF; CDR3 DNA: TGTGCCATCTCCGGGACAGGGGTTGCGTATGGCTACACCTTC
clone size: -; J gene: TRBJ1-5; V gene: TRBV7-2; D gene: TRBD1; CDR3 protein: CASSSTGGNQPQHF; CDR3 DNA: TGTGCCAGCAGCTCGACAGGGGGGAATCAGCCCCAGCATTTT
clone size: -; J gene: TRBJ1-1; V gene: TRBV7-2; D gene: -; CDR3 protein: CASSIQGTEAFF; CDR3 DNA: TGTGCCAGCAGCATCCAGGGGACTGAAGCTTTCTTT
clone size: once; J gene: TRBJ2-5; V gene: TRBV6-5; D gene: -; CDR3 protein: CASSSTGEETQYF; CDR3 DNA: TGTGCCAGCAGTTCCACCGGGGAAGAGACCCAGTACTTC
clone size: -; J gene: TRBJ1-5; V gene: TRBV6-6; D gene: TRBD1; CDR3 protein: CASSPLTGLSNQPQHF; CDR3 DNA: TGTGCCAGCAGTCCCTTGACAGGGCTTAGCAATCAGCCCCAGCATTTT
clone size: -; J gene: TRBJ2-1; V gene: TRBV18; D gene: TRBD2; CDR3 protein: CASGTTSGGVNEQFF; CDR3 DNA: TGTGCCAGCGGAACAACTAGCGGGGGGGTCAATGAGCAGTTCTTC
clone size: -; J gene: TRBJ1-3; V gene: TRBV4-3; D gene: -; CDR3 protein: CASSPPGKGNTIYF; CDR3 DNA: TGCGCCAGTAGTCCCCCGGGGAAGGGAAACACCATATATTTT
clone size: -; J gene: TRBJ2-7; V gene: TRBV5-4; D gene: -; CDR3 protein: CASSWSGHYEQYF; CDR3 DNA: TGTGCCAGCAGCTGGTCGGGACATTACGAGCAGTACTTC
clone size: -; J gene: TRBJ1-5; V gene: TRBV19; D gene: TRBD1; CDR3 protein: CASSIGGTGGQQPQHF; CDR3 DNA: TGTGCCAGTAGTATTGGTGGGACAGGGGGTCAACAGCCCCAGCATTTT
clone size: -; J gene: TRBJ2-2; V gene: TRBV5-1; D gene: -; CDR3 protein: CASSLTGTLVTGELFF; CDR3 DNA: TGCGCCAGCAGCTTGACCGGGACTCTCGTCACCGGGGAGCTGTTTTTT
clone size: few; J gene: TRBJ1-2; V gene: TRBV5-1; D gene: -; CDR3 protein: CASSLDQEIYGYTF; CDR3 DNA: TGCGCCAGCAGCTTGGACCAGGAAATCTATGGCTACACCTTC
clone size: -; J gene: TRBJ2-3; V gene: TRBV6-2/TRBV6-3; D gene: TRBD2; CDR3 protein: CASSSTSGGASDTQYF; CDR3 DNA: TGTGCCAGCAGCAGTACTAGCGGGGGGGCCTCAGATACGCAGTATTTT
clone size: -; J gene: TRBJ2-7; V gene: TRBV19; D gene: -; CDR3 protein: CASSLRGAVHEQYF; CDR3 DNA: TGTGCCAGTAGTCTCCGGGGGGCGGTCCACGAGCAGTACTTC
clone size: -; J gene: TRBJ1-1; V gene: TRBV5-4; D gene: -; CDR3 protein: CASSEQRENTEAFF; CDR3 DNA: TGTGCCAGCAGCGAACAAAGAGAGAACACTGAAGCTTTCTTT
clone size: -; J gene: TRBJ2-2; V gene: TRBV29-1; D gene: -; CDR3 protein: CSVRAVNTGELFF; CDR3 DNA: TGCAGCGTTCGGGCGGTGAACACCGGGGAGCTGTTTTTT
clone size: -; J gene: TRBJ2-7; V gene: TRBV27; D gene: -; CDR3 protein: CASSKERGYEQYF; CDR3 DNA: TGTGCCAGCAGCAAGGAAAGGGGCTACGAGCAGTACTTC
clone size: -; J gene: TRBJ1-5; V gene: TRBV12-3/TRBV12-4; D gene: -; CDR3 protein: CASSPQNQPQHF; CDR3 DNA: TGTGCCAGCAGTCCCCAAAATCAGCCCCAGCATTTT
clone size: -; J gene: TRBJ2-3; V gene: TRBV3-1/TRBV3-2; D gene: TRBD2; CDR3 protein: CASSQVSGGTQYF; CDR3 DNA: TGTGCCAGCAGCCAAGTTAGCGGGGGTACGCAGTATTTT
clone size: once; J gene: TRBJ2-2; V gene: TRBV4-1; D gene: -; CDR3 protein: CASSQDPDPNTGELFF; CDR3 DNA: TGCGCCAGCAGCCAAGACCCGGATCCGAACACCGGGGAGCTGTTTTTT
clone size: -; J gene: TRBJ1-1; V gene: TRBV19; D gene: -; CDR3 protein: CASSIPQASAVEAFF; CDR3 DNA: TGTGCCAGTAGTATCCCACAGGCCAGCGCGGTTGAAGCTTTCTTT
clone size: -; J gene: TRBJ1-5; V gene: TRBV5-1; D gene: -; CDR3 protein: CASRRDIYSNQPQHF; CDR3 DNA: TGCGCCAGCAGACGGGACATCTATAGCAATCAGCCCCAGCATTTT
clone size: -; J gene: TRBJ1-5; V gene: TRBV12-3/TRBV12-4; D gene: -; CDR3 protein: CASSGGYNQPQHF; CDR3 DNA: TGTGCCAGCAGTGGGGGGTACAATCAGCCCCAGCATTTT
clone size: -; J gene: TRBJ2-3; V gene: TRBV2; D gene: TRBD2; CDR3 protein: CASYPASGGAIDTQYF; CDR3 DNA: TGTGCCAGCTACCCGGCTAGCGGGGGGGCGATAGATACGCAGTATTTT
clone size: -; J gene: TRBJ2-5; V gene: TRBV28; D gene: TRBD2; CDR3 protein: CASSIPERGLQETQYF; CDR3 DNA: TGTGCCAGCAGTATCCCAGAGCGGGGCCTCCAAGAGACCCAGTACTTC
clone size: -; J gene: TRBJ1-6; V gene: TRBV4-1; D gene: -; CDR3 protein: CASSQVAGESGVSLHF; CDR3 DNA: TGCGCCAGCAGCCAAGTAGCAGGGGAGTCGGGGGTATCCCTCCACTTT
clone size: -; J gene: TRBJ1-1; V gene: TRBV28; D gene: -; CDR3 protein: CASSLGTPEAFF; CDR3 DNA: TGTGCCAGCAGTTTAGGTACTCCTGAAGCTTTCTTT
clone size: -; J gene: TRBJ2-7; V gene: TRBV3-1/TRBV3-2; D gene: TRBD2; CDR3 protein: CASSLTSNYEQYF; CDR3 DNA: TGTGCCAGCAGCCTGACTAGCAACTACGAGCAGTACTTC
clone size: -; J gene: TRBJ1-5; V gene: TRBV7-8; D gene: TRBD1; CDR3 protein: CASSPLNRGGNQPQHF; CDR3 DNA: TGTGCCAGCAGCCCACTGAACAGGGGCGGCAATCAGCCCCAGCATTTT
clone size: once; J gene: TRBJ1-2; V gene: TRBV19; D gene: TRBD1; CDR3 protein: CASRPGQADYGYTF; CDR3 DNA: TGTGCCAGTAGACCTGGACAGGCAGACTATGGCTACACCTTC
clone size: -; J gene: TRBJ2-7; V gene: TRBV6-5; D gene: TRBD1; CDR3 protein: CASSYAGTGHYEQYF; CDR3 DNA: TGTGCCAGCAGTTACGCCGGGACAGGGCACTACGAGCAGTACTTC
clone size: -; J gene: TRBJ2-1; V gene: TRBV7-9; D gene: TRBD2; CDR3 protein: CASSFTGGDNEQFF; CDR3 DNA: TGTGCCAGCAGCTTTACCGGGGGGGACAATGAGCAGTTCTTC
clone size: few; J gene: TRBJ2-7; V gene: TRBV5-1; D gene: TRBD2; CDR3 protein: CASSVNSGGSYEQYF; CDR3 DNA: TGCGCCAGCAGCGTGAATAGCGGGGGCTCCTACGAGCAGTACTTC
clone size: -; J gene: TRBJ1-4; V gene: TRBV4-1; D gene: -; CDR3 protein: CASSQAGVANEKLFF; CDR3 DNA: TGCGCCAGCAGCCAAGCAGGGGTGGCTAATGAAAAACTGTTTTTT
clone size: -; J gene: TRBJ2-5; V gene: TRBV6-5; D gene: TRBD1; CDR3 protein: CASEGQGSGETQYF; CDR3 DNA: TGTGCCAGCGAAGGACAGGGATCGGGGGAGACCCAGTACTTC
clone size: -; J gene: TRBJ2-3; V gene: TRBV19; D gene: -; CDR3 protein: CASSRDRGGLDTQYF; CDR3 DNA: TGTGCCAGTAGTAGAGATCGAGGGGGATTAGATACGCAGTATTTT
clone size: -; J gene: TRBJ1-2; V gene: TRBV2; D gene: -; CDR3 protein: CASSGGASGGYTF; CDR3 DNA: TGTGCCAGCAGTGGAGGGGCGTCAGGTGGCTACACCTTC
clone size: -; J gene: TRBJ2-1; V gene: TRBV18; D gene: TRBD2; CDR3 protein: CASSLGLAGGQHEQFF; CDR3 DNA: TGTGCCAGCTCACTCGGACTAGCGGGGGGGCAGCATGAGCAGTTCTTC
clone size: -; J gene: TRBJ1-2; V gene: TRBV25-1; D gene: -; CDR3 protein: CASSEIGINYGYTF; CDR3 DNA: TGTGCCAGCAGTGAAATCGGGATTAACTATGGCTACACCTTC
clone size: -; J gene: TRBJ2-2; V gene: TRBV6-1; D gene: TRBD1; CDR3 protein: CASSEYWDSLSGTGELFF; CDR3 DNA: TGTGCCAGCAGTGAATACTGGGACAGCCTTTCGGGCACCGGGGAGCTGTTTTTT
clone size: -; J gene: TRBJ1-1; V gene: TRBV27; D gene: -; CDR3 protein: CASRNAGAGRNTEAFF; CDR3 DNA: TGTGCCAGCAGGAATGCAGGGGCGGGGAGGAACACTGAAGCTTTCTTT
clone size: -; J gene: TRBJ1-3; V gene: TRBV6-5; D gene: TRBD1; CDR3 protein: CASSKTGHGNTIYF; CDR3 DNA: TGTGCCAGCAGTAAGACAGGGCACGGAAACACCATATATTTT
clone size: -; J gene: TRBJ1-4; V gene: TRBV5-6; D gene: -; CDR3 protein: CASSRPTLTSTNEKLFF; CDR3 DNA: TGTGCCAGCAGCCGCCCCACACTAACTTCAACTAATGAAAAACTGTTTTTT
clone size: -; J gene: TRBJ2-5; V gene: TRBV6-1; D gene: -; CDR3 protein: CASSEGWGRETQYF; CDR3 DNA: TGTGCCAGCAGTGAAGGTTGGGGGCGGGAGACCCAGTACTTC
clone size: -; J gene: TRBJ1-3; V gene: TRBV7-6; D gene: -; CDR3 protein: CASSLGLPGYSGNTIYF; CDR3 DNA: TGTGCCAGCAGCTTAGGTCTGCCGGGTTACTCTGGAAACACCATATATTTT
clone size: -; J gene: TRBJ1-5; V gene: TRBV2; D gene: TRBD1; CDR3 protein: CASLGQGDQPQHF; CDR3 DNA: TGTGCCAGCTTGGGACAGGGGGATCAGCCCCAGCATTTT
clone size: -; J gene: TRBJ1-4; V gene: TRBV6-5; D gene: -; CDR3 protein: CASIIDPTNEKLFF; CDR3 DNA: TGTGCCAGCATCATCGATCCAACTAATGAAAAACTGTTTTTT
clone size: -; J gene: TRBJ2-7; V gene: TRBV5-4; D gene: -; CDR3 protein: CASSLGSSEQYF; CDR3 DNA: TGTGCCAGCAGCTTGGGCTCTAGCGAGCAGTACTTC